A single T cell receptor beta chain is shown here with its context. The record originates from a study of T-cell memory formation after mild COVID-19. Germline CDR1 reads SSHAT; CDR2 reads FNYEAQ (reference sequence). The CDR3 runs to 13 residues. In TCRdb, the 5' RACE reads were re-called with MiXCR into one record per CDR3 protein. The table lists 300,000 to 400,000 distinct CDR3 sequences, roughly 15% of them singletons. The chain links TRBV7-7 to TRBJ2-7; a weak D match, TRBD2 (6 bases). The clonotype was recovered from a young man who had mild COVID-19 (a few samples of this study predate the infection). Cell type and time point are not known. The sample comprised PBMCs or a T cell subset sorted from them (not recorded which). The chain's CDR3 is CASSLAVGYEQYV. For the CDR3, the DNA is TGTGCTAGCAGCTTAGCGGTCGGCTACGAGCAGTACGTC.